This T cell receptor (beta chain) appears in the sequencing data of a study of blood T cell repertoires in COVID-19 (dated by TCRdb to 2019 to 2021). In the study overall: The collaborator samples originated in the United States, Italy and Spain and spanned the acute and convalescent phases of COVID-19. Sample metadata almost always included a de-identified subject ID, COVID-19 status, age in years and sex. The repertoires were released in a freely available public database meant as a resource for research on the immune response to SARS-CoV-2. The material from the prospective study consisted of cDNA or gDNA derived from T cells, B-cell-depleted T cells, or PBMCs. Subjects who had been exposed to COVID-19, were actively infected with it, or had recovered from it provided the deeply sampled blood TCRbeta repertoires that made up the dataset. Samples came from the ongoing ImmuneRACE study (first 160 participants) plus 1,254 subjects from 6 global collaborators. HLA class I and class II types, where available, came from metadata supplied by the sample provider rather than from assay-based typing.

CDR1 and CDR2, looked up from the germline V gene, are MDHEN and SYDVKM. The CDR3 runs 16 amino acids, cysteine and phenylalanine included. Of the read, only the CDR3 DNA is kept; its 48 bases are in frame from base 1. V is pruned by 4 bases and J by 7 bases, leaving 16 bases of the junction without a gene match. Whole blood was collected in K2EDTA tubes by collaborating institutions according to the institutions' own protocols. Collaborator samples were shipped for TCRbeta analysis as frozen whole blood, isolated PBMCs, or DNA extracted from either sample type. The paper's findings and limits, for the study overall: How much clinical and demographic metadata was included differed by source and by participant, and the metadata was provided uncurated.

Concerning this clone itself: The specificity of this receptor is unknown. No base quality information exists; no much larger clone differs at one position.

The immunoSEQ Assay, a bias-controlled multiplex PCR, was used to amplify TCRbeta CDR3 regions from genomic DNA. The study's own analysis went as follows. Within the assay, amplification of reference gene primers was used to estimate how many nucleated cells each sample contained. Sequence reads were collapsed and filtered to measure the absolute abundance of every unique TCRbeta CDR3 rearrangement. For each sample, productive Simpson clonality was calculated by taking the square root of Simpson's diversity index across productive rearrangements. The immuneACCESS repertoire file appears here via TCRdb, limited to in-frame rearrangements. These files lack a portion of the clones; in checked studies, under half of the deficit traces to unresolved V genes, and the cause of the others is not known. V and J calls and clone size are copied from that table; D and trimming were computed from the DNA. Present in this sample are around 150,000 clones, roughly 87% of which were seen just once. The ten largest account for 5% to 6% of the sample.

The clonotype was recovered from a human donor in a cohort sampled during active COVID-19. Sequencing was performed on peripheral blood. The chain employs TRBV28 and TRBJ2-7; the central 7 bases match TRBD2. The CDR3 region: CASSSWEGGPRAEQYF. The DNA reads as follows: TGTGCCAGCAGTTCCTGGGAGGGAGGACCTCGTGCGGAGCAGTACTTC.